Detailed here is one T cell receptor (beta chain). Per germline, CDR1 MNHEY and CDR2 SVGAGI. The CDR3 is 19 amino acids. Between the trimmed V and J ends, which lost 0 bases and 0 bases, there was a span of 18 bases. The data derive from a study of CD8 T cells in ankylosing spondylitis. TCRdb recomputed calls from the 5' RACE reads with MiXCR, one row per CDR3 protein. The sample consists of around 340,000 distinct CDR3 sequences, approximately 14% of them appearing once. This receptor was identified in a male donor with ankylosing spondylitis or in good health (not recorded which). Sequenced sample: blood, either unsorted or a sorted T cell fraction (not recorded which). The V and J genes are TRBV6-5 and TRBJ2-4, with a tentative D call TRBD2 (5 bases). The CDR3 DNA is TGTGCCAGCAGTTACTCCCGCGGGCCCTCAACACTAGCCAAAAACATTCAGTACTTC. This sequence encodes CASSYSRGPSTLAKNIQYF.